The 27 T cell receptor beta chains below all came from one sample that was sequenced in a study of blood T cell dynamics during melanoma immunotherapy (dated by TCRdb to the early 2020s). The library was made by the immunoSEQ multiplex PCR assay. The table was pulled from immuneACCESS by TCRdb, which kept in-frame rearrangements only. Such tables lose some clones; where checked, under half of the loss comes from unresolved V genes, and the rest has no known cause. For this sample the table gives roughly 2,700 clones, of which around nine tenths were detected only once. The ten largest clones add up to more than 13% of the sample. The sample's time point label, in plain terms: week 3, after first cycle of checkpoint inhibitor. Sample: blood, taken from a patient treated with checkpoint blockade. The receptors shown here come from a human donor with melanoma.

This sequence joins TRBV27 and TRBJ1-1; TRBD1 matches at 8 bases. The V gene's germline CDR1 is MNHEY and CDR2 SMNVEV (reference sequence). With 7 bases clipped from V and 1 base from J, the junction kept 5 bases outside the gene matches. The CDR3 consists of 14 residues. The CDR3, as DNA: TGTGCCAGCAACCGACAGGGGCCGAACACTGAAGCTTTCTTT. As protein: CASNRQGPNTEAFF.

The chain recombines TRBV5-6 with TRBJ1-5; 8 nucleotides line up with TRBD1. CDR3 length equals 16 residues. V dropped 5 bases and J dropped 0; count of bases not matched to a gene: 7. Germline V gene lookup returns CDR1 SGHDT and CDR2 YYEEEE. Here the CDR3 DNA reads TGTGCCAGCAGTCGAACCGGGACAGGTAGCAATCAGCCCCAGCATTTT. Its protein is CASSRTGTGSNQPQHF.

CDR3 amino acids: CASSEAGVSYNEQFF. For the CDR3, the DNA is TGTGCCAGCAGCGAAGCGGGAGTGTCCTACAATGAGCAGTTCTTC. The chain has TRBV9 and TRBJ2-1; 8 bases are shared with TRBD2. Germline lookup yields CDR1 SGDLS and CDR2 YYNGEE. The V and J ends lost 3 bases and 1 base, in that order; junction bases with no gene match: 3. The CDR3 covers 15 residues.

V gene TRBV25-1 combines with J gene TRBJ2-5, with a possible D match to TRBD2 (6 bases). The CDR3 covers 14 residues. Germline V CDR1 and CDR2: MGHDK, SYGVNS. The V and J ends lost 5 bases and 5 bases respectively, with 15 bases between them. The CDR3 nucleotides are TGTGCCAGCAGTACCGGGAGCAGCGGGGAGACCCAGTACTTC. Residues: CASSTGSSGETQYF.

The chain links TRBV7-2 to TRBJ1-6, with 7 nucleotides matching TRBD1. The CDR3 loop spans 14 amino acids. V was clipped by 6 bases and J by 7 bases; unmatched bases: 6. Germline V gives CDR1 SGHTA, CDR2 FQGNSA. The CDR3 is CASRTPGQNSPLHF. In DNA, the CDR3 is TGTGCCAGCAGGACCCCGGGACAGAATTCACCCCTCCACTTT.

In nucleotides, the CDR3 is TGTGCCAGCAATATGGGGGGGGCGTTTAATTCACCCCTCCACTTT. The encoded protein is CASNMGGAFNSPLHF. This chain uses TRBV28 with TRBJ1-6; maybe TRBD1 (6 bases). Looked up from germline, CDR1 is MDHEN and CDR2 is SYDVKM. Deletions cut 7 bases from V and 6 bases from J, with 16 bases between. CDR3 length: 15 amino acids.

The rearrangement links TRBV15 to TRBJ2-7, with 7 positions matching TRBD2. The germline V gene has CDR1 LNHNV and CDR2 YYDKDF (reference sequence). The CDR3 has 15 amino acids. V lost 1 base to trimming and J lost 3 bases; unmatched junction nucleotides: 6. CDR3 nucleotide sequence: TGTGCCACCAGCAGAGGTTCTAGCGGAGTCTACGAGCAGTACTTC. It yields the protein CATSRGSSGVYEQYF.

This clone was recorded once. This sequence joins TRBV21-1 and TRBJ2-5; TRBD1 was called by the table and not checked on the DNA. TRBV21-1 corresponds to a pseudogene. This CDR3 has 15 amino acids. CDR3 loop: CASSKETGGLETQYF. CDR3 nucleotide sequence: TGTGCCAGCAGCAAAGAGACAGGGGGCCTGGAGACCCAGTACTTC.

This clone was counted only a few times. The V call is TRBV28, the J call TRBJ1-2, with D perhaps TRBD1 (6 bases). CDR3 length: 12 residues. V lost 5 bases, J lost 8 bases, and 12 bases lay in between. In germline, CDR1 is MDHEN, CDR2 SYDVKM. Here the CDR3 DNA reads TGTGCCAGCAGTCTTACAGGGAGCGGCTACACCTTC. Translated, it gives CASSLTGSGYTF.

The chain links TRBV10-3 to TRBJ2-5; D perhaps matches TRBD1 (5 bases). Germline V gene lookup returns CDR1 ENHRY and CDR2 SYGVKD. V was trimmed by 0 bases and J by 6 bases, leaving 17 bases between them. The CDR3 runs 16 residues. CDR3 region: CAISESDRIGAKTQYF. CDR3 DNA: TGTGCCATCAGTGAGTCGGATCGGATTGGGGCAAAGACCCAGTACTTC.

The gene calls are TRBV7-6 and TRBJ2-1; no clear D. The CDR3 spans 15 residues. V was pared by 0 bases and J by 0 bases, with 6 bases between. Germline V gives CDR1 SGHVS, CDR2 FNYEAQ. This chain's CDR3 is CASSLAESSYNEQFF. The CDR3 DNA is TGTGCCAGCAGCTTAGCGGAAAGCTCCTACAATGAGCAGTTCTTC.

This chain links TRBV19 with TRBJ2-7, with D uncertain. V shed 5 bases and J shed 3 bases, with 17 bases lying between them. The CDR3 consists of 15 residues. Germline CDR1 is LNHDA and CDR2 is SQIVND (reference sequence). The CDR3 region is CASSSTDPPDYEQYF. CDR3 nucleotides: TGTGCCAGTAGTTCGACGGATCCCCCGGACTACGAGCAGTACTTC.

The count of this clone is one. This chain joins TRBV29-1 and TRBJ2-3; TRBD1 is a possible D gene (6 bases). The CDR3 consists of 14 residues. V lost 4 bases and J lost 2, with 13 bases in between. The germline V gene encodes CDR1 SQVTM and CDR2 ANQGSEA. The chain's CDR3 is CSVVVRGNTDTQYF. CDR3 coding DNA: TGCAGCGTTGTGGTCAGGGGAAACACAGATACGCAGTATTTT.

The rearrangement joins TRBV19 to TRBJ1-2, with D possibly TRBD1 on 5 matching bases. V was clipped by 3 bases and J by 1 base, with 9 bases between them. Germline loops: CDR1 LNHDA, CDR2 SQIVND (reference sequence). The length of the CDR3 is 14 residues. This CDR3 is CASSIPGLNYGYTF. The CDR3 DNA reads as TGTGCCAGTAGTATCCCGGGACTTAACTATGGCTACACCTTC.

V usage is TRBV28 and J usage is TRBJ1-1; the match to TRBD1 covers 7 bases. Per the germline V gene, CDR1 is MDHEN and CDR2 is SYDVKM. V shed 5 bases and J 3 bases; nucleotides not matched to a gene: 9. The length of the CDR3 is 15 residues. CDR3 DNA sequence: TGTGCCAGCAGTCGTCGACAGGGCTTGGACACTGAAGCTTTCTTT. Its protein is CASSRRQGLDTEAFF. Filled out from reference TRBV28 and TRBJ1-1, the complete variable domain reads DVKVTQSSRYLVKRTGEKVFLECVQDMDHENMFWYRQDPGLGLRLIYFSYDVKMKEKGDIPEGYSVSREKKERFSLILESASTNQTSMYLCASSRRQGLDTEAFFGQGTRLTVV.

The genes are TRBV28 and TRBJ2-6, with a possible D match to TRBD1 (8 bases). This CDR3 is built from 21 residues. Trimming left V 6 bases short and J 0 bases short, with 27 bases between. Germline loops: CDR1 MDHEN, CDR2 SYDVKM. The CDR3: CASSPNRGRDRRSSGANVLTF. CDR3 nucleotide sequence: TGTGCCAGCAGCCCGAACCGAGGGAGGGACAGGCGTAGCTCTGGGGCCAACGTCCTGACTTTC.

This clone has just one count. This chain uses TRBV2 with TRBJ2-3; 9 bases are shared with TRBD1. Trimming at V came to 4 bases and at J to 0 bases, leaving 5 bases not matched to a gene. Germline V lookup: CDR1 SNHLY, CDR2 FYNNEI. CDR3 length: 16 residues. The CDR3 bases are TGTGCCAGCAGTGGTACCGGGACAGGGAGCACAGATACGCAGTATTTT. This gives the protein CASSGTGTGSTDTQYF.

V usage is TRBV6-6 and J usage is TRBJ1-1, with D perhaps TRBD1 (5 bases). The V end was cut by 6 bases, the J end by 2 bases, with 13 bases between. The CDR3 loop spans 14 amino acids. Germline CDR1 reads MNHNY; CDR2 reads SVGAGI (reference sequence). DNA of the CDR3: TGTGCCAGCAGCCTCTCAGGGATTAACACTGAAGCTTTCTTT. This gives the protein CASSLSGINTEAFF.

V and J are TRBV7-9 and TRBJ2-7; D perhaps matches TRBD2 (6 bases). V lost 2 bases to trimming and J lost 7 bases, with 15 bases between them. Germline V gene data show CDR1 as SEHNR and CDR2 as FQNEAQ (reference sequence). This CDR3 spans 14 amino acids. The CDR3: CASSLTGGVGEQYF. The CDR3 DNA reads TGTGCCAGCAGCTTAACCGGCGGGGTCGGGGAGCAGTACTTC.

V is TRBV28 and J is TRBJ2-7; D uncertain. Germline assignment: CDR1 MDHEN and CDR2 SYDVKM. V shed 6 bases and J shed 4 bases, with 7 bases lying between them. The CDR3 covers 11 residues. In nucleotides, the CDR3 is TGTGCCAGCAGGGCCGGTTACGAGCAGTACTTC. This sequence encodes CASRAGYEQYF.

The J gene is TRBJ1-4, the V gene TRBV9; D perhaps matches TRBD1 (5 bases). The CDR3 has 16 amino acids. Between the trimmed V and J ends, which lost 0 bases and 2 bases, there was a span of 11 bases. The germline gives CDR1 SGDLS, CDR2 YYNGEE. CDR3 DNA: TGTGCCAGCAGCGTAGCTACAGGAGGCACTAATGAAAAACTGTTTTTT. This translates into CASSVATGGTNEKLFF.

The V and J genes are TRBV9 and TRBJ1-1, with D tentatively TRBD1 (5 bases). The CDR3 has 17 amino acids. Trimming pared 0 bases from V and 4 bases from J, leaving 19 bases between. CDR1 and CDR2 (germline): SGDLS, YYNGEE. The CDR3 here is CASSVAVTPVGGTEAFF. DNA of the CDR3: TGTGCCAGCAGCGTAGCTGTCACCCCTGTCGGGGGCACTGAAGCTTTCTTT. Full variable domain (remainder filled in from reference TRBV9 and TRBJ1-1): DSGVTQTPKHLITATGQRVTLRCSPRSGDLSVYWYQQSLDQGLQFLIQYYNGEERAKGNILERFSAQQFPDLHSELNLSSLELGDSALYFCASSVAVTPVGGTEAFFGQGTRLTVV.

V is TRBV9 and J is TRBJ1-2; D gene unclear. Between the trimmed V and J ends, which lost 4 bases and 1 base, there was a span of 14 bases. Germline assignment: CDR1 SGDLS and CDR2 YYNGEE. The CDR3 has 15 residues. As DNA, the CDR3 is TGTGCCAGCAGCTTCGGACTCGTTAATAACTATGGCTACACCTTC. Translation: CASSFGLVNNYGYTF.

The chain employs TRBV5-1 and TRBJ2-3, with 15 bases aligning to TRBD2. CDR1 and CDR2 from the germline V gene are SGHRS and YFSETQ. This CDR3 has 17 residues. After removal of 3 bases from V and 2 bases from J, the junction contained 4 bases not matched to a gene. CDR3 sequence (DNA): TGCGCCAGCAGCTGGGGACTAGCGGGAGGACACACAGATACGCAGTATTTT. Residues: CASSWGLAGGHTDTQYF.

The chain employs TRBV6-4 and TRBJ1-1; D possibly corresponds to TRBD1 (5 bases). There are 14 residues in the CDR3. Germline CDR1 MRHNA, CDR2 SNTAGT. V lost 0 bases to trimming and J lost 6 bases, with 11 bases between them. As DNA, the CDR3 is TGTGCCAGCAGTGACTCGAAAACAGGCCCTGAAGCTTTCTTT. The encoded protein is CASSDSKTGPEAFF.

The chain joins TRBV28 to TRBJ2-7; D unclear. The CDR3 spans 15 residues. With 3 bases removed from V and 0 bases from J, the gap between germline ends came to 12 bases. Germline V CDR1 and CDR2: MDHEN, SYDVKM. The CDR3 DNA reads TGTGCCAGCAGTTTGATCGGAAACCCCTCCTACGAGCAGTACTTC. It translates to CASSLIGNPSYEQYF. Using reference TRBV28 and TRBJ2-7 for the parts outside the CDR3, the full variable domain is DVKVTQSSRYLVKRTGEKVFLECVQDMDHENMFWYRQDPGLGLRLIYFSYDVKMKEKGDIPEGYSVSREKKERFSLILESASTNQTSMYLCASSLIGNPSYEQYFGPGTRLTVT.

The CDR3, as DNA: TGTGCCACCAGCAGATCCCGGGGGGAGCAGTTCTTC. It codes for CATSRSRGEQFF. The J gene is TRBJ2-1, the V gene TRBV15; tentative D call: TRBD2 (6 bases). This CDR3 contains 12 residues. CDR1 and CDR2 (germline): LNHNV, YYDKDF (reference sequence). Between the trimmed V and J ends, which lost 2 bases and 10 bases, there was a span of 9 bases.